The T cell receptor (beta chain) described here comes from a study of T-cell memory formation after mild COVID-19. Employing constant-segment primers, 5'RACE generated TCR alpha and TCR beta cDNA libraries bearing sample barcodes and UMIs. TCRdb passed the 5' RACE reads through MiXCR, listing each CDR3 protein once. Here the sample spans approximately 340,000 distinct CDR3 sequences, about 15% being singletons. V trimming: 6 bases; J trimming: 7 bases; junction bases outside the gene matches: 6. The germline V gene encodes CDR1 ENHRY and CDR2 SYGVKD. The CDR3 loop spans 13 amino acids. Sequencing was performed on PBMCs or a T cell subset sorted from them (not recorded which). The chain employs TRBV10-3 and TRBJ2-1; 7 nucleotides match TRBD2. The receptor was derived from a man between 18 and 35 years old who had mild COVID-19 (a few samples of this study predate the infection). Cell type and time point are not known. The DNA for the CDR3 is TGTGCCATCAGGGGTAGCGGGTGGAATGAGCAGTTCTTC. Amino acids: CAIRGSGWNEQFF.